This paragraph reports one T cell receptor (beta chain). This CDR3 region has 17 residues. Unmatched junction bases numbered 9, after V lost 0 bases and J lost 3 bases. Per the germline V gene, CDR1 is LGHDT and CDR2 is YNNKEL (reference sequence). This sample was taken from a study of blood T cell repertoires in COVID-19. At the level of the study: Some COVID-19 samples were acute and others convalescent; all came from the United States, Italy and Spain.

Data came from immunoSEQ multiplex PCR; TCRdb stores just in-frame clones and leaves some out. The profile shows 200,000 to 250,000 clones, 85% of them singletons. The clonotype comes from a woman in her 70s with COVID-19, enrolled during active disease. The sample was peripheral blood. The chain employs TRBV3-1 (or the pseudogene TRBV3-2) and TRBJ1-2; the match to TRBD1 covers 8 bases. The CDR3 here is CASSQDQGALRDYGYTF. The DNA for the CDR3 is TGTGCCAGCAGCCAAGACCAGGGGGCCCTTCGTGACTATGGCTACACCTTC.